The text below deals with one TCR beta chain. Antigen unknown. The authors divided CD4+ cells into CD45RA+ naive and CD45RA-negative memory subsets. Sequenced by immunoSEQ multiplex PCR; TCRdb stores in-frame clones only, minus some. This sample has 1 million to 1.3 million clones, with around 82% found just once. The germline V gene has CDR1 SGHRS and CDR2 YFSETQ. After removal of 5 bases from V and 1 base from J, the junction contained 6 bases not matched to a gene. CDR3 length equals 16 residues. This record comes from a study of shared clonotypes between healthy human individuals. Study-level results: As a rule, naive subsets had a larger estimated richness than memory subsets.

The rearrangement joins TRBV5-1 to TRBJ2-1, with TRBD2 matching 10 bases. This sequence originates from a man aged 18-30 years in good health. Some clones in this sample may be carry-over from other donors' samples. Sequencing was performed on memory CD4+ T cells from PBMCs. Subset defined: CD45RA-negative fraction. The CDR3 reads CASRLGTSESYNEQFF. CDR3 DNA: TGCGCCAGCAGGTTAGGGACTAGCGAATCCTACAATGAGCAGTTCTTC.